These 22 T cell receptor beta chains originate from one sample sequenced in a study of T cell responses to AZD1222 COVID-19 vaccine. Repertoires were generated with immunoSEQ multiplex PCR, while TCRdb's copy carries only in-frame clones and drops some. Seen here are about 170,000 clones, around 90% observed once, and the top ten hold about 2.5%. Specimen: peripheral blood, collected on day 0 of AZD1222 vaccination. Every receptor here comes from an adult in good health.

The J gene is TRBJ1-2, the V gene TRBV5-1; perhaps TRBD1 as D (5 bases). The CDR3 sequence is 17 residues long. Trimming shortened V by 1 base and J by 7 bases, and 23 bases separated the two germline ends. Germline lookup yields CDR1 SGHRS and CDR2 YFSETQ. CDR3 sequence (DNA): TGCGCCAGCAGCTTGATGGTTCCGGGCCGAGGGGTGGGTGGCTACACCTTC. Translated, it gives CASSLMVPGRGVGGYTF.

This CDR3 reads CASSQGSGTSYNEQFF. CDR3 nucleotide sequence: TGTGCCAGCAGCCAAGGAAGCGGGACATCCTACAATGAGCAGTTCTTC. The rearrangement joins TRBV7-8 to TRBJ2-1; the D gene is possibly TRBD2 (7 bases). The CDR3 is 16 residues long. Germline CDR1 is SGHVS and CDR2 is FQNEAQ. Trimming pared 5 bases from V and 1 base from J, leaving 15 bases between.

The rearrangement joins TRBV5-4 to TRBJ1-4; D gene uncertain. Trimming shortened V by 1 base and J by 8 bases, and 15 bases separated the two germline ends. Looked up from germline, CDR1 is SGHNT and CDR2 is YYREEE (reference sequence). This CDR3 is built from 15 residues. The CDR3 coding sequence is TGTGCCAGCAGCTTGAAAGGGTCGGATGGGGAAAAACTGTTTTTT. It specifies CASSLKGSDGEKLFF.

The chain employs TRBV29-1 and TRBJ2-2; D remains unclear. The CDR3 contains 10 residues. Trimming pared 4 bases from V and 8 bases from J, leaving 5 bases between. Germline assignment: CDR1 SQVTM and CDR2 ANQGSEA. CDR3 protein: CSVGQGELFF. The CDR3 region has the DNA TGCAGCGTTGGCCAAGGGGAGCTGTTTTTT.

J is TRBJ2-3 and V is TRBV19, with 8 bases that match TRBD2. Germline V gene sequence: CDR1 LNHDA, CDR2 SQIVND (reference sequence). V lost 9 bases, J lost 9 bases, and 20 bases stayed unmatched. CDR3 length: 16 residues. The CDR3 sequence is CASSAWLVAGIPTQYF. DNA of the CDR3: TGTGCCAGCAGCGCCTGGTTAGTAGCGGGAATCCCCACGCAGTATTTT. The whole variable domain, filled in from reference TRBV19 and TRBJ2-3, reads DGGITQSPKYLFRKEGQNVTLSCEQNLNHDAMYWYRQDPGQGLRLIYYSQIVNDFQKGDIAEGYSVSREKKESFPLTVTSAQKNPTAFYLCASSAWLVAGIPTQYFGPGTRLTVL.

The CDR3 region has the DNA TGTGCCAGCAGCCGAGACAACTATGGCTACACCTTC. This sequence encodes CASSRDNYGYTF. The chain uses TRBV12-3 or TRBV12-4 and TRBJ1-2; D call uncertain. Trimming stripped 6 bases from V and 2 bases from J, with 7 bases between. The CDR3 consists of 12 residues.

The chain recombines TRBV6-1 with TRBJ2-1; no firm D call. Germline CDR1 is MNHNS and CDR2 is SASEGT. V was shortened by 0 bases and J by 7 bases, with 7 bases between the two germline ends. The CDR3 totals 13 residues. Here the CDR3 reads CASSEALGNEQFF. CDR3 DNA sequence: TGTGCCAGCAGTGAAGCGTTGGGGAATGAGCAGTTCTTC.

The gene calls are TRBV5-6 and TRBJ1-1; D is possibly TRBD1 (6 bases). Per germline, CDR1 SGHDT and CDR2 YYEEEE. The germline V and J ends were trimmed by 1 base and 4 bases, with 14 bases remaining between them. The CDR3 totals 15 residues. The CDR3 nucleotides are TGTGCCAGCAGCTTGTTGGGGGGCGCCGGCACTGAAGCTTTCTTT. Protein: CASSLLGGAGTEAFF.

The genes are TRBV4-2 and TRBJ2-1; maybe TRBD1 (8 bases). V lost 2 bases and J lost 7, with 21 bases in between. Germline loops: CDR1 LGHNA, CDR2 YNFKEQ. CDR3 length: 17 amino acids. The CDR3 loop reads CASSQSTGGVVGNEQFF. CDR3 DNA: TGTGCCAGCAGCCAAAGCACAGGGGGGGTTGTTGGTAATGAGCAGTTCTTC.

The rearrangement uses TRBV11-2 and TRBJ2-7, with D possibly TRBD2 on 5 matching bases. The germline V gene has CDR1 SGHAT and CDR2 FQNNGV. V was trimmed by 4 bases and J by 6 bases, leaving 16 bases between them. The CDR3 extends over 14 amino acids. The CDR3 reads CASSWAPSEGEQYF. In DNA, the CDR3 is TGTGCCAGCAGCTGGGCCCCCTCCGAGGGCGAGCAGTACTTC.

The DNA for the CDR3 is TGTGCCTGGAGTGTAACGCTTGAGCAGTACTTC. It encodes CAWSVTLEQYF. The rearrangement joins TRBV30 to TRBJ2-7; D is ambiguous. V gave up 0 bases and J gave up 7 bases, with 7 bases separating them. The CDR3 length is 11 residues. CDR1 and CDR2 from the germline V gene are GTSNPN and SVGIG (reference sequence).

The gene calls are TRBV3-1 (or the pseudogene TRBV3-2) and TRBJ2-1, with D uncertain. This CDR3 is built from 11 residues. The germline gives CDR1 LGHDT, CDR2 YNNKEL (reference sequence). Trimming took 2 bases from V and 12 from J, leaving 8 bases between them. Here the CDR3 reads CASSQYSVQFF. The CDR3, as DNA: TGTGCCAGCAGCCAATACTCCGTGCAGTTCTTC.

This clone has only one observation. This chain joins TRBV7-9 and TRBJ1-2; 9 positions agree with TRBD1. The CDR3 loop spans 13 amino acids. Germline V gives CDR1 SEHNR, CDR2 FQNEAQ (reference sequence). J lost 2 bases, V lost 5 bases, and 0 bases had no gene match. The CDR3 nucleotides are TGTGCCAGCAGCGGACAGGGGAACTATGGCTACACCTTC. Amino acid sequence: CASSGQGNYGYTF.

This chain links TRBV6-5 with TRBJ2-5; no definite D call. Trimming cost V 2 bases and J 0 bases, with 4 bases left between them. Germline-derived CDR1 and CDR2 are MNHEY and SVGAGI. The CDR3 covers 13 residues. The CDR3 here is CASSYVYQETQYF. The CDR3 region has the DNA TGTGCCAGCAGTTACGTTTACCAAGAGACCCAGTACTTC.

The genes are TRBV12-3 or TRBV12-4 and TRBJ2-5; 11 nucleotides align to TRBD2. This CDR3 spans 13 amino acids. The ends lost 9 bases at V and 5 bases at J; junction bases unmatched: 5. CDR3 protein: CASSLAGAETQYF. The DNA for the CDR3 is TGTGCCAGTTCACTAGCGGGAGCGGAGACCCAGTACTTC.

The J gene is TRBJ2-1, the V gene TRBV2, with a tentative D call TRBD2 (6 bases). The germline gives CDR1 SNHLY, CDR2 FYNNEI. Between the trimmed V and J ends, which lost 0 bases and 9 bases, there was a span of 15 bases. This CDR3 comprises 15 residues. The CDR3 nucleotides are TGTGCCAGCAGTGAAGCGGGGGACTTCGGGAGTGAGCAGTTCTTC. Its protein product is CASSEAGDFGSEQFF.

This chain connects TRBV9 to TRBJ2-7, with D perhaps TRBD2 (6 bases). Germline-derived CDR1 and CDR2 are SGDLS and YYNGEE. Trimming took off 2 bases at V and 9 bases at J, with 18 bases between the two ends. The CDR3 is 14 residues long. As DNA, the CDR3 is TGTGCCAGCAGCGTCGGGACTCACGTCAACTCGCAGTACTTC. It translates to CASSVGTHVNSQYF.

The chain carries TRBV6-5 and TRBJ2-1; D may be TRBD1 or TRBD2 (5 bases each). The CDR3 length is 14 residues. Germline lookup yields CDR1 MNHEY and CDR2 SVGAGI. V was pared by 7 bases and J by 7 bases, with 17 bases between. CDR3 nucleotides: TGTGCCAGCACGTTGGGGACCCGCCGGAATGAGCAGTTCTTC. Translated: CASTLGTRRNEQFF.

This chain connects TRBV7-3 to TRBJ2-2; D is possibly TRBD2 (5 bases). The V end lost 1 base, the J end lost 2 bases, and 17 bases lay between the germline ends. The CDR3 consists of 18 residues. The germline V gene has CDR1 SGHTA and CDR2 FQGTGA. Here the CDR3 DNA reads TGTGCCAGCAGCTTAAACATTCGGCGGACTGGTAACACCGGGGAGCTGTTTTTT. Its translation: CASSLNIRRTGNTGELFF.

V gene TRBV6-5 combines with J gene TRBJ1-1; a weak D match, TRBD1 (5 bases). V was clipped by 7 bases and J by 0 bases, with 15 bases between them. Germline V CDR1 and CDR2: MNHEY, SVGAGI. This CDR3 has 15 residues. In nucleotides, the CDR3 is TGTGCCAGCACCCCCGGGGCATTATTGAACACTGAAGCTTTCTTT. This encodes CASTPGALLNTEAFF.

The chain has TRBV10-3 and TRBJ2-7; D is perhaps TRBD1 or TRBD2 (5 bases each). The CDR3 runs 14 residues. Germline CDR1 and CDR2: ENHRY and SYGVKD. V was clipped by 3 bases and J by 4 bases, with 13 bases between them. As DNA, the CDR3 is TGTGCCATCAGTGAAGGGGAAGCGGTTTACGAGCAGTACTTC. Protein: CAISEGEAVYEQYF.

This chain uses TRBV7-8 with TRBJ2-7; a weak D match, TRBD2 (5 bases). The CDR3 consists of 12 residues. Germline V gene data show CDR1 as SGHVS and CDR2 as FQNEAQ. Between the trimmed V and J ends, which lost 8 bases and 2 bases, there was a span of 10 bases. CDR3 coding DNA: TGTGCCAGCGGAGACTATGCCTACGAGCAGTACTTC. Translating gives CASGDYAYEQYF.